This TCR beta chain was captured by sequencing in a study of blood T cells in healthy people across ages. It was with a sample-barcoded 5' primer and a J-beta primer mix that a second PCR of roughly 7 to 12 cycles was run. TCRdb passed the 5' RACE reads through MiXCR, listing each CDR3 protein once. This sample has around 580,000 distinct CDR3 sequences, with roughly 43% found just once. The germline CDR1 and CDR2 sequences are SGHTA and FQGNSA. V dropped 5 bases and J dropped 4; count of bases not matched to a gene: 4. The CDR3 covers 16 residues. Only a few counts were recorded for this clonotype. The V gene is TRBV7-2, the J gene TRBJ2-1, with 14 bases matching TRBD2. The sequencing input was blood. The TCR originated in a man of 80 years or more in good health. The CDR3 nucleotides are TGTGCCAGCAGCGTGACTAGCGGGGGGGCATACAATGAGCAGTTCTTC. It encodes CASSVTSGGAYNEQFF. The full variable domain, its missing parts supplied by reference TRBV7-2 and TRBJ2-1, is GAGVSQSPSNKVTEKGKDVELRCDPISGHTALYWYRQSLGQGLEFLIYFQGNSAPDKSGLPSDRFSAERTGGSVSTLTIQRTQQEDSAVYLCASSVTSGGAYNEQFFGPGTRLTVL.